One sample yielded the 3 T cell receptor beta chains listed below, sequenced in a study of blood T cell repertoires in COVID-19. Repertoires were generated with immunoSEQ multiplex PCR, while TCRdb's copy carries only in-frame clones and drops some. The data contain 220,000 or so clones, approximately 88% of them singletons. Material for sequencing was peripheral blood. These receptors all stem from a man aged 55 to 70 who had recovered from COVID-19.

The chain uses TRBV2 and TRBJ1-2; no clear D gene. V shed 4 bases and J shed 8 bases, with 23 bases lying between them. Germline V CDR1 and CDR2: SNHLY, FYNNEI. CDR3 length equals 16 residues. In nucleotides, the CDR3 is TGTGCCAGCAGTGGATATGGTCGGCCTGCCTCGGGGGGCTACACCTTC. Protein product: CASSGYGRPASGGYTF.

This sequence joins TRBV19 and TRBJ2-5; tentatively, D is TRBD2 (6 bases). This CDR3 is 14 amino acids long. The V gene lost 2 bases and the J gene lost 3 bases, with 10 bases spanning the gap. Germline V gene sequence: CDR1 LNHDA, CDR2 SQIVND (reference sequence). The chain's CDR3 is CASSISGLEETQYF. The DNA of the CDR3 is TGTGCCAGTAGTATATCGGGACTCGAAGAGACCCAGTACTTC.

The CDR3 DNA sequence: TGTGCCAGCAGCGTCCTAGGGACAGAGCCCTCCAATGAGCAGTTCTTC. Protein product: CASSVLGTEPSNEQFF. J is TRBJ2-1 and V is TRBV11-1; 7 nucleotides line up with TRBD1. Trimming took 5 bases from V and 6 from J; bases not matched to a gene: 13. This CDR3 contains 16 residues. CDR1 is SGHAT and CDR2 is FQDESV in the germline V gene (reference sequence).